The entry below describes one T cell receptor beta chain. Its antigen is not yet known. Base qualities are not recorded, but no much larger clone differs from it by a single base. Including cysteine and phenylalanine, the CDR3 has 15 amino acids. Only CDR3 DNA remains: 45 bases, in frame from the first base. The germline V gene specifies KGHSH as CDR1 and LQKENI as CDR2. From V the trimming removes 6 bases and from J it removes 4 bases, while the gene matches leave 6 bases of the junction unaccounted for. To prepare the library, the immunoSEQ multiplex PCR assay was applied. In TCRdb, the immuneACCESS table is reduced to in-frame sequences with V and J assigned. These tables do not hold every clone; where another copy was compared, an unresolved V gene accounts for under half, and the others remain unexplained. For this sample there are 34,000 or so clones; about 69% appear just once. The top ten clonotypes cover approximately 14% of the sample.

The entry originates in a study of radiotherapy plus CTLA-4 blockade in lung cancer (dated by TCRdb to 2017 to 2018). Notes on the research overall: Objective responses were observed in roughly a sixth of enrolled patients, and disease control was achieved in approximately 32%.

The study evaluated CTLA-4 blockade (ipilimumab) given together with focal radiation therapy in patients who had chemo-refractory metastatic non-small-cell lung cancer. Results and caveats for the whole study, not just this receptor: Early dynamic changes in blood T cell clones, together with increased serum interferon-beta after radiation, were reported as the strongest predictors of response. After treatment with radiotherapy and ipilimumab, TCR clones that originated in tumors expanded in peripheral blood.

The origin of this receptor is a human donor with non-small cell lung cancer that progressed on radiotherapy plus ipilimumab. The sequenced sample was peripheral blood, obtained from a patient treated with radiotherapy plus ipilimumab. The rearranged segments are TRBV18 and TRBJ2-7; 13 of the junction bases match TRBD2. The bases read TGTGCCAGCTCCCACACTAGCGGGAGGGCGTACGAGCAGTACTTC. The translation is CASSHTSGRAYEQYF. Here the CDR3 is joined to the reference TRBV18 and TRBJ2-7 genes, and the full variable domain is: NAGVMQNPRHLVRRRGQEARLRCSPMKGHSHVYWYRQLPEEGLKFMVYLQKENIIDESGMPKERFSAEFPKEGPSILRIQQVVRGDSAAYFCASSHTSGRAYEQYFGPGTRLTVT.